This T cell receptor beta chain came from a study of immune characterization of retroperitoneal liposarcoma. Many counts were recorded for this clonotype. TCRdb processed the PCR reads anew with MiXCR; each CDR3 protein has one entry. The data show roughly 9,800 distinct CDR3 sequences, about 29% seen once. Trimming cost V 6 bases and J 4 bases, with 12 bases left between them. Germline CDR1 reads LGHNT; CDR2 reads FRNRAP. The CDR3 length is 13 residues. The sample comprised tumor tissue. The sequence came from a male donor with retroperitoneal liposarcoma. The V call is TRBV12-5, the J call TRBJ2-5, with D unclear. CDR3 nucleotides: TGTGCTAGTGGGGAAGGGTGGGGAGAGACCCAGTACTTC. It yields the protein CASGEGWGETQYF.